Listed below are T cell receptor beta chains from one sample, sequenced in a study of blood T cell repertoires in COVID-19. Libraries were prepared by immunoSEQ multiplex PCR; TCRdb keeps only in-frame clonotypes and omits some of them. This table has 95,000 to 100,000 clones, about nine tenths appearing once. The material sequenced was peripheral blood. The receptors come from a man aged 50 to 59 with acute or convalescent COVID-19. Both conserved end residues are trimmed from each CDR3. Size values are once, few and many counts, or a class for expanded clones, and some rows have none.

- | TRBV11-1 | ASSSRQGVTDTQY
few | TRBV7-2 | ASSEQGAGNTIY
- | TRBV7-9 | ASSPVAQGGIADTQY
- | TRBV30 | AWSVGSPGAF
- | TRBV28 | ASSSTGGSNEKLF
- | TRBV7-6 | ASSLNVTGGGCGYT
- | TRBV12-3/TRBV12-4 | ASTTQEFLPQH
once | TRBV6-5 | ASSYRESPLH
- | TRBV28 | ASSPGLGNSPLH
- | TRBV6-2/TRBV6-3 | ASSSKRGEAF
- | TRBV7-8 | ASSLAPPVWSISGNTIY
once | TRBV5-1 | ASSLQGTDFTDTQY
- | TRBV6-5 | ASSSSYRGNQPQH
few | TRBV7-3 | ASSLSGGSNQPQH
- | TRBV5-1 | ASSLRGYIQY
- | TRBV19 | ASSIVQGITEAF
- | TRBV3-1/TRBV3-2 | ASSHYRGQGQSYEQY
- | TRBV4-3 | ASSQVLGQGNQPQH
- | TRBV7-2 | ASSSFLATSSYEQY
- | TRBV6-5 | ASSASGTYYGYT
- | TRBV10-3 | AIRLGQTAEQY
- | TRBV4-1 | ASRKQGNLGEKLF
- | TRBV5-1 | ASSWGLAGVGEQF